Given below is one TCR beta chain in context. This clonotype is described as medium-sized (0.01 to 0.1%). Its specific antigen is unknown. Base qualities are not provided; no much larger clone lies one nucleotide away. The sample comes from a study of T cell repertoires in cytomegalovirus infection (dated by TCRdb to the late 2010s). Context from the whole study: Peptide stimulations targeted recently identified HLA-C-restricted CMV epitopes, whose presentation resists viral immunomodulation, together with well-studied HLA-B-restricted epitopes. Donor HLA type was relevant to the analysis, because carriage of CMV infection together with the matching HLA type was indicated by public TCR beta signatures.

The sample's treatment or condition label, in plain terms: in vitro stimulation with specific CMV peptide epitopes to enrich CMV-specific T cells. The CDR3 sequence holds 14 residues, the cysteine and phenylalanine included. Just CDR3 DNA is preserved here, 42 bases in frame from base 1. According to the germline V gene, CDR1 reads ENHRY and CDR2 reads SYGVKD. The germline V and J ends show losses of 5 bases and 7 bases respectively, and no gene match explains 7 bases of the junction. The sequencer listed for this sample is Illumina HiSeq 1500. TCRdb handled the public reads itself, with Q25 trimming in fastp and clone calling in MiXCR, and kept productive beta chains. A single entry per CDR3 protein holds the most common genes and DNA from its merged rows. Recorded for this sample are around 310,000 distinct CDR3 sequences; approximately 32% of them occurred a single time. The top ten constitute 20% of the sample.

Here is what the overall study found, with its caveats: In both this cohort and an independent roughly 330-donor cohort, the cumulative frequency of public TCR beta family members distinguished carriers of CMV infection plus the relevant HLA type. In the ex vivo response, HLA-C-restricted CMV-specific TCR beta clonotypes were dominant, and in two of eight donors the single most frequent clonotype came from this HLA-C-restricted group.

Sequences were derived from cultured PBMCs, sampled from culture after CMV antigen stimulation. Recombination joined TRBV10-3 with TRBJ1-1, and TRBD1 aligns with 10 junction nucleotides. The TCR sequence derives from a human donor in good health (CMV status not recorded). Some clones in this sample may be carry-over from other donors' samples. In nucleotides, the sequence is TGTGCCATCAGTTCGGGACAGGGGCAGTTTGAAGCTTTCTTT. This translates into CAISSGQGQFEAFF.